The sequence of this T cell receptor (beta chain) was determined in a study of early T cells in non-severe SARS-CoV-2 infection (dated by TCRdb to the early 2020s). General notes on the study: Because TCR sequencing relied on bulk RNA taken from unsorted whole blood, pairing of alpha and beta chains was not possible.

Set within a cohort of healthcare workers in London, UK, this nested case-control study involved weekly PCR testing of nasopharyngeal swabs along with blood sampling. Healthcare workers were recruited during the week of the UK lockdown, between 23 and 31 March 2020, and followed weekly for up to about 15 weeks. Results the study describes overall, beyond this receptor: VDJdb matching was skewed toward anti-spike CD8 responses and likely underestimated virus-specific expansions by missing private and CD4 specificities.

Deletion took 4 bases off V and 4 bases off J, with a span of 8 bases between the germline ends. The germline V gene encodes CDR1 ENHRY and CDR2 SYGVKD. Its CDR3 holds 12 amino acids, cysteine through phenylalanine. Just the 36-base CDR3 DNA is kept, in frame starting at base 1. This clonotype was seen only a few times. No cognate antigen has been identified for it. Nothing much larger sits one base from this clone, and base qualities are not available. Preparation of the library involved 5' RACE. Sequenced using a NextSeq 500. To correct for sequencing error and PCR bias, the TCR library protocol tagged individual cDNA molecules with unique molecular identifiers. Both TCR alpha and beta chains were sequenced, and tight co-correlation was observed between alpha and beta sequence abundances in each sample. In the original analysis: Decombinator V4 was used to annotate TCR sequences for V gene, J gene and CDR3. TCRs were defined as expanded if a significant change between any two time points was detected under a Poisson model with p below 0.0001. TCR abundances were normalised to the total number of TCRs sequenced in each sample and reported as counts per million. MAIT TCRs were defined by TRAV1-2 paired with TRAJ12, TRAJ20 or TRAJ33, and iNKT TCRs by TRAV10 paired with TRAJ18. A search of VDJdb, accessed on 1 November 2021, was run for TCRs annotated to CMV, EBV and SARS-CoV-2, with TCRs annotated for multiple antigens excluded. The public reads were run again by TCRdb, first through fastp at Q25 and then through MiXCR, and only productive beta chains were kept. Rows are combined by CDR3 protein, so each entry shows the most common genes and DNA. TCRdb, not the original authors, processed these V and J calls. This sample is represented by 70,000 or so distinct CDR3 sequences; about a tenth of them were singletons. The leading ten clones occupy 6.4% of the sample.

The rearranged segments are TRBV10-3 and TRBJ2-7, with no confident D gene call. The receptor's source is an adult who was a healthcare worker with PCR-confirmed SARS-CoV-2 infection or an uninfected control (not recorded which). Sequencing was carried out using whole blood. The base sequence is TGTGCCATCAGTGTTGCAGCGTACGAGCAGTACTTC. Its amino acids are CAISVAAYEQYF.